This T cell receptor (beta chain) was recovered during a study of siplizumab effects on memory and regulatory T cells. Across the whole study: Each responder-stimulator pair had a siplizumab approximately 0.99 ug/mL reaction and a drug-free control.

Findings and limits, study-wide: Naive T cells were seemingly more diverse than memory cells, and major contributions to the alloresponse seemed to be made by them.

Trimming removed 1 base from V and 7 bases from J; junction bases left unmatched: 4. Per the germline V gene, CDR1 is SGHAT and CDR2 is FQNNGV. The CDR3 runs 14 residues. This clone was observed a few times. Its antigen is not identified. Coculturing was carried out on the mixed lymphocyte reaction cells. It lasted 6 days and was done at 37°C. The reaction combined CFSE-labelled responder PBMCs and Violet Dye-labelled stimulator PBMCs at a 1:1 ratio. Sequencing used immunoSEQ multiplex PCR; TCRdb keeps in-frame clones, though not all of them. This sample has approximately 9,500 clones, with about 47% found just once.

The clonotype originates from a human donor in good health; the cells came from an allogeneic mixed lymphocyte reaction. V usage is TRBV11-2 and J usage is TRBJ1-2, with TRBD1 identical over 9 bases. Sequencing was performed on CFSE-low (dividing) CD8+ T cells sorted from an allogeneic mixed lymphocyte reaction. The CDR3 loop reads CASSLVGTGSGYTF. The CDR3 DNA follows: TGTGCCAGCAGCTTAGTGGGGACAGGGAGTGGCTACACCTTC. The variable domain in full, completed from reference TRBV11-2 and TRBJ1-2, reads EAGVAQSPRYKIIEKRQSVAFWCNPISGHATLYWYQQILGQGPKLLIQFQNNGVVDDSQLPKDRFSAERLKGVDSTLKIQPAKLEDSAVYLCASSLVGTGSGYTFGSGTRLTVV.